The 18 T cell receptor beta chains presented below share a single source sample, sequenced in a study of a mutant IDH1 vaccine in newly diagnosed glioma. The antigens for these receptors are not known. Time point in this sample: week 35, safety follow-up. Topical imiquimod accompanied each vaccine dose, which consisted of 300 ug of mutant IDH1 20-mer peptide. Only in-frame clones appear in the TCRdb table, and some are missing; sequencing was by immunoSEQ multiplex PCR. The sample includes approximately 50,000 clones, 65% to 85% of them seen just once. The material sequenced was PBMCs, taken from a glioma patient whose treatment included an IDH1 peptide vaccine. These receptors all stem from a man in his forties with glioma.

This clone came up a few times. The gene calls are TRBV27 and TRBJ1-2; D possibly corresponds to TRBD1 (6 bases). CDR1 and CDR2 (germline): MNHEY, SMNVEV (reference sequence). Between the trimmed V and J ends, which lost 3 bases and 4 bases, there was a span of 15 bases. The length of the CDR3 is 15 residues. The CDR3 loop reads CASSFTGKSTYGYTF. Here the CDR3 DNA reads TGTGCCAGCAGTTTTACAGGGAAGAGCACCTATGGCTACACCTTC.

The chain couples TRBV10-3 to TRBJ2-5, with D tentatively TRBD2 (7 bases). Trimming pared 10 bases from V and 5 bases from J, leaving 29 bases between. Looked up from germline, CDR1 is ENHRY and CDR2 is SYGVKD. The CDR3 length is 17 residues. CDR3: CATIPGGGGAGWETQYF. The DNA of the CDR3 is TGTGCCACCATACCAGGTGGCGGGGGCGCAGGTTGGGAGACCCAGTACTTC.

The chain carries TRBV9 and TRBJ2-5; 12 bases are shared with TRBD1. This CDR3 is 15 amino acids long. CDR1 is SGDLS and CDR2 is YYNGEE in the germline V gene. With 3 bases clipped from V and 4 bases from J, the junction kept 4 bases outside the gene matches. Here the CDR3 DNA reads TGTGCCAGCAGCGAAGGGACAGGGGGCGTAGAGACCCAGTACTTC. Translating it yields CASSEGTGGVETQYF.

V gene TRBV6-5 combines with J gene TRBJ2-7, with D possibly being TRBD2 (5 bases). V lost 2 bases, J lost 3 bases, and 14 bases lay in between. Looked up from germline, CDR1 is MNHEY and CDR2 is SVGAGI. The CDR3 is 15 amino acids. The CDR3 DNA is TGTGCCAGCAGTTACCTCGGGGTTCTAATCTACGAGCAGTACTTC. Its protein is CASSYLGVLIYEQYF.

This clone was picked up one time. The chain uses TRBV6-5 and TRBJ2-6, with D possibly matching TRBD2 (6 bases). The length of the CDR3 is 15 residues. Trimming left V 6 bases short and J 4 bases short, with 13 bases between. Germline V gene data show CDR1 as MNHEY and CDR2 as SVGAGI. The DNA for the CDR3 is TGTGCCAGCAGGCTCAGGGACTCCGGGGCCAACGTCCTGACTTTC. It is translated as CASRLRDSGANVLTF.

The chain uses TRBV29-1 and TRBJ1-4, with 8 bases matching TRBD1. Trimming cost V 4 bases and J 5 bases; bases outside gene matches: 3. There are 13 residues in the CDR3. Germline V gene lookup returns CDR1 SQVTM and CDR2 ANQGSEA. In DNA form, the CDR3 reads TGCAGCGTTGGGACAGGGTTGAATGAAAAACTGTTTTTT. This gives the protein CSVGTGLNEKLFF. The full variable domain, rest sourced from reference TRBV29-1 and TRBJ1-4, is SAVISQKPSRDICQRGTSLTIQCQVDSQVTMMFWYRQQPGQSLTLIATANQGSEATYESGFVIDKFPISRPNLTFSTLTVSNMSPEDSSIYLCSVGTGLNEKLFFGSGTQLSVL.

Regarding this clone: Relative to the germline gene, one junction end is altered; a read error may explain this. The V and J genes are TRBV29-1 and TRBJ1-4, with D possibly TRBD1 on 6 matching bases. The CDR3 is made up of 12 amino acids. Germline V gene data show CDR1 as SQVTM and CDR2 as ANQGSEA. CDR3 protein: CSVLLGGSKTIF. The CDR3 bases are TGCAGCGTCCTACTAGGGGGGTCAAAAACGATCTTT.

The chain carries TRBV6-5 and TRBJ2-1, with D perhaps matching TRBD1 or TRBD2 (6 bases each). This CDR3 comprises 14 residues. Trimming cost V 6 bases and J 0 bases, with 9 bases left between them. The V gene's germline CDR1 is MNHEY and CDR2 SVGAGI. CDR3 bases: TGTGCCAGCAGGACGGGGGCCTCCTACAATGAGCAGTTCTTC. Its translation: CASRTGASYNEQFF.

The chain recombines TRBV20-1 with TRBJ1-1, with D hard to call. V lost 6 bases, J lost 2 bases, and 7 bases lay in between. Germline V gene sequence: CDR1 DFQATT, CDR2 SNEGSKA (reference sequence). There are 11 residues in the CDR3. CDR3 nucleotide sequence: TGCAGTGCGATTTTTAACACTGAAGCTTTCTTT. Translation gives CSAIFNTEAFF.

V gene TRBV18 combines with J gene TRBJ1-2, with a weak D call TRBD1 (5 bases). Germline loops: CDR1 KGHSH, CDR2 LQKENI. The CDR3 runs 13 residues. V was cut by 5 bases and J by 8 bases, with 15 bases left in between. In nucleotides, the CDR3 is TGTGCCAGCTCAACCCAGGGTAATGGCGGCTACACCTTC. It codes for CASSTQGNGGYTF.

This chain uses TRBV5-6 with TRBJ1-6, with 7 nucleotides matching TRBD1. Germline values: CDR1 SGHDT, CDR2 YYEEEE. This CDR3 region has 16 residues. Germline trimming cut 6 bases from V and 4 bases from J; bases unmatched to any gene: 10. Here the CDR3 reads CASTFLTGRYNSPLHF. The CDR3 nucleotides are TGTGCCAGCACCTTTTTGACAGGGCGGTATAATTCACCCCTCCACTTT.

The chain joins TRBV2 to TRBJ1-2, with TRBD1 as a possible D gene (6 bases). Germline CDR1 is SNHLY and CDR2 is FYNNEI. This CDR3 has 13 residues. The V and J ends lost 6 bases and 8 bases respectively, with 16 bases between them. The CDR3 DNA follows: TGTGCCAGCAGCACCACGGGGGCTCAAGGCTACACCTTC. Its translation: CASSTTGAQGYTF.

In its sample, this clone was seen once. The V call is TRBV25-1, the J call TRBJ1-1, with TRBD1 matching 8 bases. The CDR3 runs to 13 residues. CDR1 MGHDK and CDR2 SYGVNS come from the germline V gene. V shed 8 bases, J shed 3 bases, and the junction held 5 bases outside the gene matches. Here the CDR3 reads CASLDRADTEAFF. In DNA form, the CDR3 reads TGTGCCAGCCTGGACAGGGCGGACACTGAAGCTTTCTTT. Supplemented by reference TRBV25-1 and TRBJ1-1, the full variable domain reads EADIYQTPRYLVIGTGKKITLECSQTMGHDKMYWYQQDPGMELHLIHYSYGVNSTEKGDLSSESTVSRIRTEHFPLTLESARPSHTSQYLCASLDRADTEAFFGQGTRLTVV.

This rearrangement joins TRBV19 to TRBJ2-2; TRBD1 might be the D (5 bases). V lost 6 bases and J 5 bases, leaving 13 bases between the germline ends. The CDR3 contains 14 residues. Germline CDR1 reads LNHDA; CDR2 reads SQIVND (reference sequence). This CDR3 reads CASRQQGGTGELFF. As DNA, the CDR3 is TGTGCCAGTAGGCAGCAGGGTGGAACCGGGGAGCTGTTTTTT.

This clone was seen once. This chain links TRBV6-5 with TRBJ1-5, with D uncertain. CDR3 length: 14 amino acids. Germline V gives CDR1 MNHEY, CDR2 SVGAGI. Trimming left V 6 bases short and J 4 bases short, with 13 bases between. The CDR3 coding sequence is TGTGCCAGCAGCTTGACACGTGGAAATCAGCCCCAGCATTTT. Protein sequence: CASSLTRGNQPQHF.

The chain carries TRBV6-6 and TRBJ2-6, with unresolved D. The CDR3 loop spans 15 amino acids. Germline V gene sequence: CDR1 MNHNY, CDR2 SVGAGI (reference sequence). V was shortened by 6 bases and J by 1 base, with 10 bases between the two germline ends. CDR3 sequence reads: CASSPERSGANVLTF. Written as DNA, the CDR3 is TGTGCCAGCAGCCCCGAGAGGTCTGGGGCCAACGTCCTGACTTTC.

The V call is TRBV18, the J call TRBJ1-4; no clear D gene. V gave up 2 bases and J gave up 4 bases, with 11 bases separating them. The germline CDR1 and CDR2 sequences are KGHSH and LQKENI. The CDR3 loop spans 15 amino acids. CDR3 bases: TGTGCCAGCTCACCATCCGGACTGTTTAATGAAAAACTGTTTTTT. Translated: CASSPSGLFNEKLFF. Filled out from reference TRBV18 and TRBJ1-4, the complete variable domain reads NAGVMQNPRHLVRRRGQEARLRCSPMKGHSHVYWYRQLPEEGLKFMVYLQKENIIDESGMPKERFSAEFPKEGPSILRIQQVVRGDSAAYFCASSPSGLFNEKLFFGSGTQLSVL.

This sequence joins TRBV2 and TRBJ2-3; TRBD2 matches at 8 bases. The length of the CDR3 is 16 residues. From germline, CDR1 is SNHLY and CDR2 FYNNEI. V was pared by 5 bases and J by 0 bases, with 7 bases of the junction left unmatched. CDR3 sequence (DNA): TGTGCCAGCAGTAGGGCGGGGGGATCTAGCACAGATACGCAGTATTTT. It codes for CASSRAGGSSTDTQYF.